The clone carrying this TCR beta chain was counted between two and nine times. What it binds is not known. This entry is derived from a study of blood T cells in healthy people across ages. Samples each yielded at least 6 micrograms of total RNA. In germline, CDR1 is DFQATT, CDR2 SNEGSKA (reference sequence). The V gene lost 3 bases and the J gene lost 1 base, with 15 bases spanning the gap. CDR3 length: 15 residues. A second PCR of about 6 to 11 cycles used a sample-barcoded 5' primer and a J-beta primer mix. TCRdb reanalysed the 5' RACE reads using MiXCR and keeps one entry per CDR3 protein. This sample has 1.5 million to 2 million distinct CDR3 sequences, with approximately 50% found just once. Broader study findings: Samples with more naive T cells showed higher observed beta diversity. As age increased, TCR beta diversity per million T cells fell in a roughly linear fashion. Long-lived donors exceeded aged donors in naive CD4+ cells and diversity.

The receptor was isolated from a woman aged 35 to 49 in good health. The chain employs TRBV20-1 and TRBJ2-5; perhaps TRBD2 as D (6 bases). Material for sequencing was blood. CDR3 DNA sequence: TGCAGTGCTAGTCCTCTAGCGCGGGCCCAAGAGACCCAGTACTTC. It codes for CSASPLARAQETQYF.